This entry lists 15 T cell receptor beta chains sequenced from one sample in a study of CD8 T cells in ankylosing spondylitis. A single record per CDR3 protein comes from TCRdb applying MiXCR to the 5' RACE reads. The top ten hold around 12% of the sample, which has some 130,000 distinct CDR3 sequences, roughly 6.6% seen once. The sample consisted of blood, either unsorted or a sorted T cell fraction (not recorded which). These receptors came from a female donor with ankylosing spondylitis or in good health (not recorded which).

This clonotype was seen ten or more times. The chain is built from TRBV25-1 and TRBJ1-4; 7 nucleotides align to TRBD1. Germline CDR1 is MGHDK and CDR2 is SYGVNS. V was clipped by 5 bases and J by 3 bases; unmatched bases: 6. This CDR3 contains 15 residues. DNA of the CDR3: TGTGCCAGCAGTCCAACAGGGGCATCTAATGAAAAACTGTTTTTT. It yields the protein CASSPTGASNEKLFF.

The rearrangement joins TRBV12-3 or TRBV12-4 to TRBJ2-2; TRBD2 might be the D (7 bases). There are 16 residues in the CDR3. Trimming shortened V by 5 bases and J by 3 bases, and 16 bases separated the two germline ends. The CDR3 bases are TGTGCCAGCAGTCCTCCGTGGGGGGGCGACACCGGGGAGCTGTTTTTT. It specifies CASSPPWGGDTGELFF.

This clonotype was seen many times. This chain links TRBV12-3 or TRBV12-4 with TRBJ2-7; D may be TRBD1 (6 bases). This CDR3 region has 13 residues. V was cut by 3 bases and J by 4 bases, with 10 bases left in between. The CDR3 DNA sequence: TGTGCCAGCAGTTTCGGGCAGGGGTACGAGCAGTACTTC. Its protein is CASSFGQGYEQYF.

This clonotype was recorded many times. The J gene is TRBJ2-5, the V gene TRBV5-1; 8 nucleotides align to TRBD2. V trimming: 4 bases; J trimming: 1 base; junction bases outside the gene matches: 6. Germline V gene data show CDR1 as SGHRS and CDR2 as YFSETQ. The CDR3 covers 15 residues. The CDR3, as DNA: TGCGCCAGCAGCCGGGGGGGAGCAGCCCAAGAGACCCAGTACTTC. Encoded protein: CASSRGGAAQETQYF.

This clonotype was counted ten times or more. The CDR3: CASSYDRDEQYF. CDR3 DNA sequence: TGCGCCAGCAGCTATGACAGGGATGAGCAGTACTTC. The chain employs TRBV5-1 and TRBJ2-7; TRBD1 agrees at 7 bases. The CDR3 sequence is 12 residues long. CDR1 SGHRS and CDR2 YFSETQ come from the germline V gene. Trimming removed 3 bases from V and 7 bases from J; junction bases left unmatched: 4. Using reference TRBV5-1 and TRBJ2-7 for the parts outside the CDR3, the full variable domain is KAGVTQTPRYLIKTRGQQVTLSCSPISGHRSVSWYQQTPGQGLQFLFEYFSETQRNKGNFPGRFSGRQFSNSRSEMNVSTLELGDSALYLCASSYDRDEQYFGPGTRLTVT.

This clonotype has a count of ten or more. The chain recombines TRBV5-5 with TRBJ1-4, with D possibly TRBD1 on 5 matching bases. Germline CDR1 is SGHKS and CDR2 is YYEKEE (reference sequence). CDR3 size: 15 residues. Trimming took off 2 bases at V and 6 bases at J, with 14 bases between the two ends. The CDR3 here is CASSLIDSPDEKLFF. In DNA form, the CDR3 reads TGTGCCAGCAGCTTAATCGACAGCCCCGATGAAAAACTGTTTTTT.

Many counts were recorded for this clonotype. The chain employs TRBV12-3 or TRBV12-4 and TRBJ1-6, with D perhaps matching TRBD1 (5 bases). The CDR3 runs to 14 residues. The germline V and J ends were trimmed by 3 bases and 9 bases, with 12 bases remaining between them. The CDR3 DNA reads TGTGCCAGCAGTTTGCAGGGTGTGAGTTCACCCCTCCACTTT. This encodes CASSLQGVSSPLHF.

Many counts were recorded for this clonotype. V and J are TRBV4-2 and TRBJ2-7; D is ambiguous. The CDR3 is 15 residues long. The V end lost 0 bases, the J end lost 6 bases, and 15 bases lay between the germline ends. Germline-derived CDR1 and CDR2 are LGHNA and YNFKEQ. CDR3 region: CASSQDSPLLGEQYF. In nucleotides, the CDR3 is TGTGCCAGCAGCCAAGATTCTCCTCTGTTAGGCGAGCAGTACTTC.

In its sample, this clonotype was seen many times. At one boundary the junction diverges from the germline segment, which might be a read error. CDR3 in DNA: TGCAGTGCGGACACCGGGACATGGGTGAACGCTGAAGCTTTCTTT. This translates into CSADTGTWVNAEAFF. This chain links TRBV20-1 with TRBJ1-1; a possible D gene is TRBD1 (6 bases). Germline CDR1 reads DFQATT; CDR2 reads SNEGSKA (reference sequence). This CDR3 spans 15 amino acids.

The V and J genes are TRBV7-6 and TRBJ2-7; TRBD1 aligns across 8 bases. The V gene's germline CDR1 is SGHVS and CDR2 FNYEAQ. Germline trimming cut 5 bases from V and 6 bases from J; bases unmatched to any gene: 6. The CDR3 is 13 amino acids. The CDR3 DNA follows: TGTGCCAGCAGCGAAACTACAGGGGGCGAGCAGTACTTC. Translating gives CASSETTGGEQYF.

This clonotype was observed at least ten times. J is TRBJ2-1 and V is TRBV5-1, with a weak D call TRBD1 (5 bases). Germline values: CDR1 SGHRS, CDR2 YFSETQ. Trimming removed 3 bases at V and 9 bases at J, with 13 bases between. CDR3 size: 13 residues. CDR3 coding DNA: TGCGCCAGCAGCTCGACAGTCAGGGCTGAGCAGTTCTTC. It encodes CASSSTVRAEQFF.

This clonotype was seen ten or more times. The rearrangement links TRBV12-3 or TRBV12-4 to TRBJ2-1, with a possible D match to TRBD1 (7 bases). This CDR3 has 17 residues. V dropped 5 bases and J dropped 0 bases, with 17 bases sitting between them. In DNA, the CDR3 is TGTGCCAGCAGTCCCCCCGCCCAGGGGGGCTCCTACAATGAGCAGTTCTTC. Its protein is CASSPPAQGGSYNEQFF.

Many counts were recorded for this clonotype. The V gene is TRBV12-3 or TRBV12-4, the J gene TRBJ2-7, with 9 nucleotides matching TRBD1. This CDR3 has 15 amino acids. Trimming removed 7 bases from V and 3 bases from J; junction bases left unmatched: 10. The DNA for the CDR3 is TGTGCCAGCACTCCGGGACAGGGTTCCCTCTACGAGCAGTACTTC. It encodes CASTPGQGSLYEQYF.

The chain employs TRBV30 and TRBJ2-1, with TRBD1 as a possible D gene (5 bases). This CDR3 comprises 13 residues. V dropped 1 base and J dropped 2 bases, with 6 bases sitting between them. Germline assignment: CDR1 GTSNPN and CDR2 SVGIG (reference sequence). The CDR3 protein is CAWSGGAYNEQFF. DNA of the CDR3: TGTGCCTGGAGTGGGGGCGCCTACAATGAGCAGTTCTTC.

In its sample, this clonotype was seen many times. The chain uses TRBV13 and TRBJ1-1; D possibly corresponds to TRBD1 (5 bases). Germline V gene lookup returns CDR1 PRHDT and CDR2 FYEKMQ (reference sequence). This CDR3 comprises 15 residues. V gave up 5 bases and J gave up 1 base, with 14 bases separating them. DNA for the CDR3: TGTGCCAGCAGCATGCCGGGACTGGGGAACACTGAAGCTTTCTTT. This translates into CASSMPGLGNTEAFF.